This TCR beta chain was retrieved from a study of cytomegalovirus exposure and HLA in healthy donors. The study, taken as a whole, reports: Segments of the TCR beta V type were, in most cases, productive about 90% or about 30% of the time in an earlier analysis. Later examination showed HLA-associated TCR beta chains had greater clonal expansion than equally common others. As a later analysis showed, a missense DCLRE1C variant was linked to trimming of TCR beta V- and J-genes. Analysis performed later found about 17,000 TCR beta sequences associated with HLA alleles at 0.05 false discovery rate.

The PCR ran on 60 Vbeta and 13 Jbeta primers. Assay used: immunoSEQ multiplex PCR; TCRdb lists only in-frame clones, some missing. The sample lists about 110,000 clones; about 86% were seen once. About this clone itself: The antigen is not known.

CDR1 is MNHNS and CDR2 is SASEGT in the germline V gene. The CDR3 is 16 amino acids. V dropped 2 bases and J dropped 4; count of bases not matched to a gene: 8. The TCR sequence derives from a woman in her twenties or thirties in good health and CMV-seronegative. Sequences were obtained from PBMCs. J is TRBJ2-3 and V is TRBV6-1; 8 nucleotides line up with TRBD2. The CDR3 region has the DNA TGTGCCAGCAGTGAAAGGAGCGGGAGTGGGGCAGATACGCAGTATTTT. Translated, it gives CASSERSGSGADTQYF.